This T cell receptor beta chain appears in the sequencing data of a study of cytomegalovirus exposure and HLA in healthy donors (dated by TCRdb to the late 2010s). General notes on the study: According to an earlier analysis of a few hundred of the donors, some 170 million T cells yielded 117 million unique TCR beta sequences and approximately 300 Gb of sequence data. To decide whether each TCR beta V gene segment behaved as functional or pseudogenic, an earlier analysis of fewer than 750 of the donors relied on high-throughput TCR beta sequencing. In the later analysis, no new phenotypic data were used to find candidate immune exposures; instead, reliance was placed on TCR beta sequences and their occurrence across donors. All discovery cohort repertoires had been generated using a single sequencing platform. In addition to the first cohort of roughly 700 subjects, a separate validation cohort of about 120 different subjects was used. Donor age, sex, ethnicity and CMV serostatus were compiled together with the repertoire data. In a later genetic analysis, genome-wide SNP genotypes for about 65% of the 666 donors were used, and that subset was treated as a discovery cohort. HLA typing covered class I and class II loci at four-digit resolution. The T cell repertoires of 666 subjects were profiled by immunosequencing and related to cytomegalovirus serostatus. In a later analysis, previously published TCR beta repertoires from 666 donors were re-analyzed and high-resolution HLA genotyping was added so that TCR occurrence patterns could be studied. To predict cytomegalovirus infection status, the study combined high-throughput TCR immunosequencing, statistical association of individual TCRs with disease status, and machine learning. Typing coverage differed by locus: A, B, C, DRB1 and DQB1 were typed in roughly 620-640 donors, DQA1 in 522, DPA1 in around 610, and DPB1 in 400 to 490. The genetic ancestry cluster associated with self-reported Caucasian donors included over 65% of the 300 to 400 genotyped donors. On average, roughly 240,000 unique TCR beta nucleotide sequences were sequenced per donor among about 400 genotyped donors of the cohort, with about 19% of those sequences being non-productive. Roughly 5 DR-DQ haplotypes were handled as single units for association and clustering, since linkage in the cohort was strong. Roughly 300 gigabases of sequencing data and around 88 million unique TCR sequences made up an early release that covered 500 to 700 HLA-typed donors. The aim of the study was to test whether cataloging public T cell receptors could identify signatures of past pathogen exposure.

The cohort was made up of about 610 healthy bone marrow donors. Cohort members were all nominally healthy when sampled, although unrecorded immune exposures were likely present. The donor was CMV seronegative and belonged to the group of roughly 330 seronegative cohort members. A peripheral blood sample was collected from each donor, and TCR beta sequencing was performed on peripheral blood mononuclear cells. Genomic DNA was extracted from the blood cell samples with the Qiagen DNeasy Blood Extraction Kit. V is shortened by 4 bases, J by 2 bases, and the region joining them spans 12 bases. For CDR1 and CDR2, the germline V gene lists SQVTM and ANQGSEA. Including the terminal cysteine and phenylalanine, the CDR3 comprises 14 residues. This entry keeps only the CDR3 DNA: 42 bases, framed from base 1. Comments on this clone: Its antigen specificity is not known. No much larger clonotype is one base removed from it; base qualities were not supplied.

Study-wide conclusions, independent of this receptor: Assigning TCR associations to individual alleles was difficult when HLA alleles, especially DR and DQ, strongly co-occurred. An association between a missense DCLRE1C variant and V-gene and J-gene trimming of TCR beta chains was found in a later genetic analysis and replicated in an independent cohort. CMV serostatus was the only immune exposure information available for the cohort. Across donors, most TCR sequences were observed very rarely, whereas some public TCRs were present in many individuals. According to a later analysis, most CMV-associated TCR beta chains appeared to be HLA-restricted, and the HLA associations seemed to be driven largely by CMV exposure. A cluster of highly shared sequence variants was judged likely to be a technical artifact of the sequencing pipeline. In vitro tests confirmed that three of the cytomegalovirus-associated TCR beta chains recognize cytomegalovirus antigens. Fewer than 20 rarely observed V segments, including chromosome 9 orphons, were excluded from the earlier analysis of several hundred of the donors because counts were too low. Some IMGT-functional V segments, including TRBV6-2 and TRBV6-3, could not be distinguished by the 87-base-pair reads and were therefore excluded. Correlated functional status among segregating V segments might reflect linkage disequilibrium, but an unknown experimental factor could not be ruled out. The authors suggested that the approach could potentially be generalized to other disease states and immunological phenotypes. A later analysis reported that several top co-occurrence clusters appeared linked to parvovirus B19, influenza, CMV and Epstein-Barr virus. At a false discovery rate of 0.05, a later analysis linked around 15,000 TCR beta sequences to specific HLA alleles. Roughly uniform sequencing depth across donors was assumed in presence/absence analyses, although this assumption may not hold. A further reported finding was that TCR beta sequences accurately predicted the HLA-A and HLA-B alleles for most subjects in the first cohort. In a later analysis, TCR association rates were found to vary across HLA loci, with the most associated TCRs seen for DRB1 alleles and the fewest for HLA-C alleles. Compared with equally common non-associated chains, HLA-associated TCR beta chains in a later analysis were more clonally expanded and had lower generation probabilities. The study listed 164 TCR beta chains as associated with cytomegalovirus. The classifier was reported to diagnose cytomegalovirus status with high specificity and sensitivity in both the original and validation cohorts. Only TCR beta chains were sequenced in this cohort, and the absence of alpha or paired-chain data limited detectable features. In an earlier analysis of roughly 560 of the donors, most TCR beta V segments were observed in productive rearrangements about 90% or about 30% of the time, broadly matching IMGT annotations. Because HLA typing was missing for some donors at each locus, association tests included only the typed subset. According to a later genetic analysis, donors in an Asian-associated ancestry cluster had fewer N-insertions in productive TCRs than the approximately 630-donor mean.

The library was made by the immunoSEQ multiplex PCR assay. For the multiplex PCR, a mixture combining 60 forward primers for TCR Vbeta segments and 13 reverse primers for TCR Jbeta segments was used. The CDR3 region of rearranged TCR beta genes was amplified from genomic DNA with a multiplex PCR assay. The Illumina HiSeq System was used to sequence the amplified TCR beta libraries as 87-base-pair reads. Under the source paper's analysis protocol: A later analysis tallied tens of millions of unique TCR beta chains across the 666 repertoires, and about 10 million of those chains were shared by two or more donors. A nearest-neighbor algorithm error-corrected the raw reads and collapsed the reads into unique sequences, merging closely related sequences to remove PCR and sequencing errors. To assign V, D and J gene segments, CDR3 sequences were aligned to IMGT reference sequences. For a sequence to be retained, a match of at least six nucleotides was required to both a V gene segment and a J gene segment. A rearrangement was called productive if the CDR3 had no stop codons and remained in frame with V and J, and every other rearrangement was called non-productive. Following IMGT convention, CDR3 was defined as the stretch from the second conserved V-encoded cysteine to the conserved J-encoded phenylalanine. The earlier analysis of more than 450 of the donors excluded sequences that lacked an unambiguous match to a single V gene segment. In an earlier analysis of some 590 of the donors, a V segment was called functional when productive rearrangements were above 56.7%, and segregating when the standard deviation between donors exceeded 5%. A statistical classification framework was built to diagnose cytomegalovirus status from the catalog of TCR beta chain sequences. In a later analysis, V and J genes were assigned by comparing TCR nucleotide sequences against IMGT/GENE-DB human TR gene sequences. Using the TCRdist pipeline, a later analysis assigned CDR3 sequences along with most-parsimonious VDJ recombination scenarios. In a later analysis, each TCR beta chain was defined by its CDR3 amino acid sequence together with its V-gene family, and reads lacking a unique V-gene family were excluded. A later analysis removed nearly 600 highly shared, low-generation-probability nucleotide sequences to deal with suspected cross-contamination and a sequencing artifact. For each public chain, a later analysis derived a clonal expansion index from normalized ranks of inferred template counts within each repertoire. A later analysis computed generation probabilities with a VDJ recombination model fitted to out-of-frame rearrangements, and checked the results against IGoR. A later analysis scored TCR-TCR, TCR-HLA and TCR-CMV co-occurrence with hypergeometric tests, applying a repertoire-size bias correction to TCR pairs. To estimate false discovery rates, a later analysis permuted the HLA or CMV assignments 20 times. In a later analysis, co-occurring TCRs were grouped with DBSCAN, and TCRdist sequence similarity was added when clustering was performed within HLA-allele-positive subsets. Repertoires with fewer than 30,000 or more than 120,000 public chains, plus five repertoires with anomalous nucleotide sharing, were excluded from co-occurrence clustering. TCRdb re-hosts the immuneACCESS table, in-frame sequences only. Its copies lack some clones; in the studies checked, an unresolved V gene accounts for under half of them, and the cause for the rest is not known. V and J calls and clone size are as listed in that table; D and trimming were resolved from the DNA. This sample holds 200,000 to 250,000 clones; almost 85% were observed only once. The ten largest make up about 0.58% of the sample.

This clonotype originated in a woman in her thirties or forties in good health and CMV-seronegative. The sample consisted of PBMCs. The V gene is TRBV29-1 and the J gene is TRBJ1-3, with TRBD1 as a weak D call on 6 bases. The sequence in DNA is TGCAGCGTTGGTGACCAGGGGACTGGAAACACCATATATTTT. Translated, this is CSVGDQGTGNTIYF.